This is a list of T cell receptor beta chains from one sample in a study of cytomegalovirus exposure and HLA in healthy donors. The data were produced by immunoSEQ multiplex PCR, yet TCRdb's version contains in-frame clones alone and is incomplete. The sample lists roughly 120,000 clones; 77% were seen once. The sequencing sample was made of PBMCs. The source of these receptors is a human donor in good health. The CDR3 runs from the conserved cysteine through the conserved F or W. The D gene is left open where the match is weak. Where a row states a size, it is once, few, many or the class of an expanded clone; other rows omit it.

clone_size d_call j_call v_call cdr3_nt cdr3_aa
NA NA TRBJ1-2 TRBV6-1 TGTGCCAGCGCGAATGCAGGAGGTTATGGCTACACCTTC CASANAGGYGYTF
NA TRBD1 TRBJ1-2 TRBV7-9 TGTGCCAGCAGCTTAATTGGCCGGACAGGGGCGGCGGGCTACACCTTC CASSLIGRTGAAGYTF
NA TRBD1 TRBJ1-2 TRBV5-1 TGCGCCAGCAGCTTCATGACTTCCTCACGGGACAGCTATGGCTACACCTTC CASSFMTSSRDSYGYTF
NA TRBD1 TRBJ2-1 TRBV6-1 TGTGCCGGCAGACCTCGGGGACAGATCAATGAGCAGTTCTTC CAGRPRGQINEQFF
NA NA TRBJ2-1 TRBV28 TGTGCCAGCACCTACGGGGGTGGCACGAATGAGCAGTTCTTC CASTYGGGTNEQFF
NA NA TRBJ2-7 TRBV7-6 TGTGCCAGCAGCTTAGCGAGGAAGAGGCCGGCCTACGAGCAGTACTTC CASSLARKRPAYEQYF
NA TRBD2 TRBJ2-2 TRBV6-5 TGTGCCAGCAGGGGAACTAGCGGAAACACCGGGGAGCTGTTTTTT CASRGTSGNTGELFF
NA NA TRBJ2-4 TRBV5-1 TGCGCCAGCAGCTTGGCTCCGGACTTGGACATTCAGTACTTC CASSLAPDLDIQYF
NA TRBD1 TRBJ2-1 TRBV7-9 TGTGCCAGCAGCTTCGAGGACAGGGGGCAGTTCTTC CASSFEDRGQFF
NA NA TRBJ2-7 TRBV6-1 TGTGCCAGCAGCCAAACTACGGGCTACGAGCAGTACTTC CASSQTTGYEQYF
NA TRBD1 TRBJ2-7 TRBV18 TGTGCCAGCTCACCAGGACAGGGGTCCTACGAGCAGTACTTC CASSPGQGSYEQYF
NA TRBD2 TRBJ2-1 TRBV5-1 TGCGCCAGCAGCCTTAGCGGGAGCAATTCCTATGAGCAGTTCTTC CASSLSGSNSYEQFF
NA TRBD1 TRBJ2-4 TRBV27 TGTGCCAGTTGGACAGGCCAAACAAACATTCAGTACTTC CASWTGQTNIQYF
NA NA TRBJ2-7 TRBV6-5 TGTGCCAGCAGCTTTAGCGGAGGGGTACGCGAGCAGTACTTC CASSFSGGVREQYF
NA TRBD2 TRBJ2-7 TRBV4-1 TGCGCCAGCAGCCAAGGGGTTAGCGGGGGCGAGCAGTACTTC CASSQGVSGGEQYF
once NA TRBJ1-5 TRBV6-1 TGTGCCAGCAGTTCCCGGGACATAAATCAGCCCCAGCATTTT CASSSRDINQPQHF
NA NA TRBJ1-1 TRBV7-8 TGTGCCAGCAGCAGGGACTTGCCTGAAGCTTTCTTT CASSRDLPEAFF
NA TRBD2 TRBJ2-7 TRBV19 TGTGCCAGTAGAAGGACTAGCGCTTACGAGCAGTACTTC CASRRTSAYEQYF
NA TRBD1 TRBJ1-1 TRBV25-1 TGTGCCAGCAGTGACACTCGAAGGGGGCGACGCACTGAAGCTTTCTTT CASSDTRRGRRTEAFF
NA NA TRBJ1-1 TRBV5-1 TGCGCCAGCAGCTTGGTTCTTCGAGGGAACACTGAAGCTTTCTTT CASSLVLRGNTEAFF
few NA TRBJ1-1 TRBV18 TGTGCCAGCTCACCGGGACTGTTGGCGAACACTGAAGCTTTCTTT CASSPGLLANTEAFF
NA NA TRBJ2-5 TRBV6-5 TGTGCCAGCAGTTACGGACTCGCGAGGGAGACCCAGTACTTC CASSYGLARETQYF
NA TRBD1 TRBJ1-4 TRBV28 TGTGCCAGCAGTTTGAGGAGACAGGGGGTACATAATGAAAAACTGTTTTTT CASSLRRQGVHNEKLFF
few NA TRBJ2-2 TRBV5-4 TGTGCCAGCAGCCTAGAACGGGGCACCGGGGAGCTGTTTTTT CASSLERGTGELFF
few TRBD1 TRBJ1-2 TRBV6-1 TGTGCCAGCAGCAAGGGACAGTCGGGCTACACCTTC CASSKGQSGYTF
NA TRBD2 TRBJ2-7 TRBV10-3 TGTGCCATCAGAGACGGACTAGCGGGCAACGAGCAGTACTTC CAIRDGLAGNEQYF
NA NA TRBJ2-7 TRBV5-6 TGTGCCAGCAGCTTGGCACAGGGCATCAACGAGCAGTACTTC CASSLAQGINEQYF
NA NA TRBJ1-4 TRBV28 TGTGCCAGCAGTTTTAGCCTCCGGGACACGACTAATGAAAAACTGTTTTTT CASSFSLRDTTNEKLFF
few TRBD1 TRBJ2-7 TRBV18 TGTGCCAGCTCACCTGTTGGGACAGCCTCTTACGAGCAGTACTTC CASSPVGTASYEQYF